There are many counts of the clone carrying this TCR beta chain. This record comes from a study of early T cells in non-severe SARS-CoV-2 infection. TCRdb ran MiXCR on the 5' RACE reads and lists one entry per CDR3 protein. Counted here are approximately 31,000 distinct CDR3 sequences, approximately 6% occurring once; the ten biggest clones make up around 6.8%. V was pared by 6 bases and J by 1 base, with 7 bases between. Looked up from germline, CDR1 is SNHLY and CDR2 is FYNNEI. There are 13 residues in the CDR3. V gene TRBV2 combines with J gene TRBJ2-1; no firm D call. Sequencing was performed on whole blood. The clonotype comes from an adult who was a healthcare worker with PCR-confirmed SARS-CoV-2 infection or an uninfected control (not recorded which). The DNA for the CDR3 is TGTGCCAGCAGGGTACTATCCTACAATGAGCAGTTCTTC. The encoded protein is CASRVLSYNEQFF. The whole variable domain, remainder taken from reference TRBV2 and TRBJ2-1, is EPEVTQTPSHQVTQMGQEVILRCVPISNHLYFYWYRQILGQKVEFLVSFYNNEISEKSEIFDDQFSVERPDGSNFTLKIRSTKLEDSAMYFCASRVLSYNEQFFGPGTRLTVL.